This T cell receptor (beta chain) was sequenced in a study of blood T cell repertoires in COVID-19. On the study more broadly: COVID-19 samples from acute and convalescent phases originated in the United States, Italy and Spain. T cells, B-cell-depleted T cells, or PBMCs provided the cDNA or gDNA that served as material.

Authors' data handling: Reference gene primer amplification yielded estimated nucleated cell counts. Libraries were prepared by immunoSEQ multiplex PCR; TCRdb keeps only in-frame clonotypes and omits some of them. The DNA gave D and trimming, while V, J and clone size come from that table. The repertoire holds about 200,000 clones, with more than 80% as singletons. The ends were cut back, 5 bases at V and 6 bases at J, with 15 bases in the middle. Germline assignment: CDR1 SGHTA and CDR2 FQGNSA. The CDR3 is 14 amino acids. The TCR sequence derives from a man aged 50 to 60 with acute or convalescent COVID-19. The V gene is TRBV7-2, the J gene TRBJ2-3; the D is unclear. Input material: peripheral blood. The CDR3 bases are TGTGCCAGCAGCCAGGATGTTTTCACGGATACGCAGTATTTT. Translating it yields CASSQDVFTDTQYF.